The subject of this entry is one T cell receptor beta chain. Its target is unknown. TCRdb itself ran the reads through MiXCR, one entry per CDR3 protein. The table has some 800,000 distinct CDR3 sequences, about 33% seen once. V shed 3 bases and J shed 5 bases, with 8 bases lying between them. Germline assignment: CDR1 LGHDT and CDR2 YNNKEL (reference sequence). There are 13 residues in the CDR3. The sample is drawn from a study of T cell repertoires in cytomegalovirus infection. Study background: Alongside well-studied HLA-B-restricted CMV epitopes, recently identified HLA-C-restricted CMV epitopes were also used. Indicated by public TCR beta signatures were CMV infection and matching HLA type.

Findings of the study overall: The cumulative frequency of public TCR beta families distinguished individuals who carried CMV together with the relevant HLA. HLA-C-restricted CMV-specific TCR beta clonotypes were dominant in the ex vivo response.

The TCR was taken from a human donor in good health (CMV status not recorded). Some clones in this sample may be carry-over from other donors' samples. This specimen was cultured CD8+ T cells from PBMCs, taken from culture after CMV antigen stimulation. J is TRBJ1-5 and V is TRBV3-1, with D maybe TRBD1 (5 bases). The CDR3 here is CASSHWDHQPQHF. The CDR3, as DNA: TGTGCCAGCAGCCACTGGGACCATCAGCCCCAGCATTTT.